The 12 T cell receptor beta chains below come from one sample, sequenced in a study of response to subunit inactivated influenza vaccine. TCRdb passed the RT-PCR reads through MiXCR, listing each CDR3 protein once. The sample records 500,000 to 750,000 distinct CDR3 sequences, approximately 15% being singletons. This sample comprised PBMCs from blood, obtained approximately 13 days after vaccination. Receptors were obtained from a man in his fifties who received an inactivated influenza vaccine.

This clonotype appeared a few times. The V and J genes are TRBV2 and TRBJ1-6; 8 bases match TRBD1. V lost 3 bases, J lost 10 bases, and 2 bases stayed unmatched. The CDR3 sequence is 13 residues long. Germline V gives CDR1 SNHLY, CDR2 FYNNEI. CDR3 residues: CASSEPGGSPLHF. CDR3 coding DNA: TGTGCCAGCAGTGAGCCAGGGGGCTCACCCCTCCACTTT.

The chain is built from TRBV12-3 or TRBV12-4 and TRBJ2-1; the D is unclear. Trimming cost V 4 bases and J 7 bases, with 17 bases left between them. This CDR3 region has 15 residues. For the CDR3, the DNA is TGTGCCAGCAGTTCGGCGAGGCGACGGTCGAATGAGCAGTTCTTC. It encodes CASSSARRRSNEQFF.

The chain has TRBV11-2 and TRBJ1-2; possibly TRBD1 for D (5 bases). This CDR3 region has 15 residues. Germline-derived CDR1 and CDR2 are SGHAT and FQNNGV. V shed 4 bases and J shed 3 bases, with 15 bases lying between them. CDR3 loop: CASSSLLTAHYGYTF. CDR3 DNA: TGTGCCAGCAGCTCATTATTGACAGCGCACTATGGCTACACCTTC. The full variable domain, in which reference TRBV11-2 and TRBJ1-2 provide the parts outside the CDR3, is EAGVAQSPRYKIIEKRQSVAFWCNPISGHATLYWYQQILGQGPKLLIQFQNNGVVDDSQLPKDRFSAERLKGVDSTLKIQPAKLEDSAVYLCASSSLLTAHYGYTFGSGTRLTVV.

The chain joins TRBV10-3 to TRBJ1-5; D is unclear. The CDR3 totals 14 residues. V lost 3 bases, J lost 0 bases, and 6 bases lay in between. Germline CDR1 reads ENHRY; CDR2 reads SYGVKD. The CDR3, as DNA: TGTGCCATCAGTGATATGTATAGCAATCAGCCCCAGCATTTT. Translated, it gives CAISDMYSNQPQHF.

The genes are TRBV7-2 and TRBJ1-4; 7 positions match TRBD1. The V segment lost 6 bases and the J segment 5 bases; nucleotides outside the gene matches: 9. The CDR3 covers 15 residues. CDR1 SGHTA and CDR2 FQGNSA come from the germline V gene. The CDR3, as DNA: TGTGCCAGCAGATCCCAGGGGGTCTTGAATGAAAAACTGTTTTTT. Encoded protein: CASRSQGVLNEKLFF.

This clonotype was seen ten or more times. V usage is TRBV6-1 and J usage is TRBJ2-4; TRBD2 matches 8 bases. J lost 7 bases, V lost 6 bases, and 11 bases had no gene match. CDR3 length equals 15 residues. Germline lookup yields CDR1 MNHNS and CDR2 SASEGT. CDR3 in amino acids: CASSQAGADSNIQYF. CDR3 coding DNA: TGTGCCAGCAGCCAAGCGGGAGCGGATTCTAACATTCAGTACTTC.

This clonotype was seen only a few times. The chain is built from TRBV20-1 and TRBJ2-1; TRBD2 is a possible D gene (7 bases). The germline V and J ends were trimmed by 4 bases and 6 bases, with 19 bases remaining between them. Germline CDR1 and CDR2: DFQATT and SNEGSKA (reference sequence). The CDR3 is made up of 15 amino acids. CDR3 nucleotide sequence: TGCAGTGCTAACCTAGGGGGGGCTGGCGTCAATGAGCAGTTCTTC. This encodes CSANLGGAGVNEQFF.

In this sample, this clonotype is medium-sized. The CDR3 DNA follows: TGCAGCGTTGAAATAGGCTACGAGCAGTACTTC. Its protein is CSVEIGYEQYF. The J gene is TRBJ2-7, the V gene TRBV29-1; D call uncertain. Trimming left V 2 bases short and J 3 bases short, with 5 bases between. The germline V gene encodes CDR1 SQVTM and CDR2 ANQGSEA. The CDR3 totals 11 residues.

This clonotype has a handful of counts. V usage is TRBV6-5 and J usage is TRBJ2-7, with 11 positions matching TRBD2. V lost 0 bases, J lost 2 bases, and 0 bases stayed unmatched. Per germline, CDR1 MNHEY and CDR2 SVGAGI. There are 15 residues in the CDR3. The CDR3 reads CASSYSSGRAYEQYF. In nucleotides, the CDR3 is TGTGCCAGCAGTTACTCTAGCGGGAGGGCCTACGAGCAGTACTTC.

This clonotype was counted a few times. This CDR3 reads CASSSGGWEQYF. Here the CDR3 DNA reads TGTGCCAGCAGTTCAGGGGGGTGGGAGCAGTACTTC. This chain joins TRBV12-3 or TRBV12-4 and TRBJ2-7; TRBD1 might be the D (7 bases). The CDR3 runs to 12 residues. Trimming removed 4 bases at V and 7 bases at J, with 11 bases between.

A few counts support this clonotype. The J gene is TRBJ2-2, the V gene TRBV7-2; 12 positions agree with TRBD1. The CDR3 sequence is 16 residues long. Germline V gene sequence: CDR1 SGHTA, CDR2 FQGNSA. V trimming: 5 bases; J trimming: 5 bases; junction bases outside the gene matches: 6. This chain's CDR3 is CASSRRDRGPTGELFF. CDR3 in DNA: TGTGCCAGCAGCCGCCGGGACAGGGGGCCGACCGGGGAGCTGTTTTTT.

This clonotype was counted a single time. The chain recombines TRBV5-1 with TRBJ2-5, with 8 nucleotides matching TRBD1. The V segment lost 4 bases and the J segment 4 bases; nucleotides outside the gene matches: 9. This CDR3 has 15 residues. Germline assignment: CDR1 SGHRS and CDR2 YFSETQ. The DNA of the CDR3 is TGCGCCAGCAGCGTGCGACAGGGGACGGCAGAGACCCAGTACTTC. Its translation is CASSVRQGTAETQYF. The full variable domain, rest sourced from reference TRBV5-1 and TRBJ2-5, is KAGVTQTPRYLIKTRGQQVTLSCSPISGHRSVSWYQQTPGQGLQFLFEYFSETQRNKGNFPGRFSGRQFSNSRSEMNVSTLELGDSALYLCASSVRQGTAETQYFGPGTRLLVL.